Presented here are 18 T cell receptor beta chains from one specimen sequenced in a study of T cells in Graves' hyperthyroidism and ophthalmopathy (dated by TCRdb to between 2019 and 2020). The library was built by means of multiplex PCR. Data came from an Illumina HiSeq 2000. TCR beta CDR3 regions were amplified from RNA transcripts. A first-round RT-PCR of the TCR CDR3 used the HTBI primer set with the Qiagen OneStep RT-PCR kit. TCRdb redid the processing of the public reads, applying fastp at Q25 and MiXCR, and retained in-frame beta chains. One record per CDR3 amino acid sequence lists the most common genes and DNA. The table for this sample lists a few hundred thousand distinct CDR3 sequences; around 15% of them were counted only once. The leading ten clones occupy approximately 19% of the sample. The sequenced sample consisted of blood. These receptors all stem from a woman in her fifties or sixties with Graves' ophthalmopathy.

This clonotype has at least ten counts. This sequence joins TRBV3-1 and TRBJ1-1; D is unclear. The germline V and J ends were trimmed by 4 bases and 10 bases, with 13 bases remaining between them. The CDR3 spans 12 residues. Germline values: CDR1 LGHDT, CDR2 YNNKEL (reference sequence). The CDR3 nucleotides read TGTGCCAGCAGCCTGCGGATGAGGGCAGCTTTCTTT. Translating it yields CASSLRMRAAFF.

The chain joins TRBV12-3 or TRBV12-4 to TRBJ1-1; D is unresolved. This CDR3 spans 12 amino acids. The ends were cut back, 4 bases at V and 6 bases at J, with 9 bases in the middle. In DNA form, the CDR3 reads TGTGCCAGCAGTTGGCCCCGGTCTGAAGCTTTCTTT. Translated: CASSWPRSEAFF.

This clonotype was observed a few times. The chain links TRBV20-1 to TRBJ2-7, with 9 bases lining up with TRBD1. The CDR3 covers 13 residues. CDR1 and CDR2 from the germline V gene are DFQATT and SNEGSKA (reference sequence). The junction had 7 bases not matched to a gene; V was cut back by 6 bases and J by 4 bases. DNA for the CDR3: TGCAGTGCACAACAGGGGGCACGGTACGAGCAGTACTTC. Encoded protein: CSAQQGARYEQYF.

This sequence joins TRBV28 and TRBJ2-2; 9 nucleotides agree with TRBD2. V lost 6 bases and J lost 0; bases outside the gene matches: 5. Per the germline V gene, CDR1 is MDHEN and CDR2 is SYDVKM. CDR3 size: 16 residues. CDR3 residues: CASRVTSGSNTGELFF. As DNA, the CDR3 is TGTGCCAGCAGGGTAACTAGCGGGTCGAACACCGGGGAGCTGTTTTTT.

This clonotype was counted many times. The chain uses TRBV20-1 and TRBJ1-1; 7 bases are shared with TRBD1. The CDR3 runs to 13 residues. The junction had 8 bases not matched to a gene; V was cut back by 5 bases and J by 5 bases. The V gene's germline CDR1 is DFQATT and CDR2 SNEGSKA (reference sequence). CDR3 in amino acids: CSAGQGVGTEAFF. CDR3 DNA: TGCAGTGCTGGCCAGGGGGTCGGGACTGAAGCTTTCTTT.

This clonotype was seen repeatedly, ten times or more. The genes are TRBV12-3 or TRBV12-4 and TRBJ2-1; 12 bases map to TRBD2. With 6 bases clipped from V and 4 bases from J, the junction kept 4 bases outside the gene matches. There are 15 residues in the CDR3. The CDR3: CASRALAGGYNEQFF. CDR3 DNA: TGTGCCAGCAGAGCACTAGCGGGAGGTTACAATGAGCAGTTCTTC.

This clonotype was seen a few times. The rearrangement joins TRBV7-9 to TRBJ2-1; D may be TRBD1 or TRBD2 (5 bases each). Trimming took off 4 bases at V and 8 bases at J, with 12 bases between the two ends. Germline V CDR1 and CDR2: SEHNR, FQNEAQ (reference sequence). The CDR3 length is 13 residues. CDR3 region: CASSWVGADEQFF. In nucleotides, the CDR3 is TGTGCCAGCAGCTGGGTCGGGGCAGATGAGCAGTTCTTC.

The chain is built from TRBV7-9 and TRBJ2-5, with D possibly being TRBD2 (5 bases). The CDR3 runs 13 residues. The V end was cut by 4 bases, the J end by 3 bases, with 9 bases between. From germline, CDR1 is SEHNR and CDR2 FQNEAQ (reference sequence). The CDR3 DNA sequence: TGTGCCAGCAGCTCCGGACTCGAAGAGACCCAGTACTTC. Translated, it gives CASSSGLEETQYF.

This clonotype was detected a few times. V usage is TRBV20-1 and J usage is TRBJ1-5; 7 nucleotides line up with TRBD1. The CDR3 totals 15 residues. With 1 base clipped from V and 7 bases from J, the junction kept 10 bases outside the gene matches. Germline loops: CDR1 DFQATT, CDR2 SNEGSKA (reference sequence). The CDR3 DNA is TGCAGTGCTAGAGCCCAGACAGGGTTTGGACAGCCCCAGCATTTT. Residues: CSARAQTGFGQPQHF.

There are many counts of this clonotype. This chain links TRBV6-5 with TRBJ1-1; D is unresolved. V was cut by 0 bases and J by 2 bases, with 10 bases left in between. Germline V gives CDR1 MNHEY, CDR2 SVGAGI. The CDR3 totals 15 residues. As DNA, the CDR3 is TGTGCCAGCAGTTACTCGGGCGGGTCCAACACTGAAGCTTTCTTT. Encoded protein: CASSYSGGSNTEAFF.

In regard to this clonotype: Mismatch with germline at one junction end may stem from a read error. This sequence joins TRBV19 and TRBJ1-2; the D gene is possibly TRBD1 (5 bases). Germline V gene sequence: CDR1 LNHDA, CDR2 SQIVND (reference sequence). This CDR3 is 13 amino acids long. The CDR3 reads CERPGRWWGGYTF. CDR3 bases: TGCGAAAGGCCGGGACGGTGGTGGGGTGGCTACACCTTC.

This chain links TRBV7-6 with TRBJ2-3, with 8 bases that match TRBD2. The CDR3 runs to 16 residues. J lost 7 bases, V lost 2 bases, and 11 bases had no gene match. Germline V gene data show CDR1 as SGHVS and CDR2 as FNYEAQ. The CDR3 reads CASSLSWTGGANTQYF. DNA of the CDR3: TGTGCCAGCAGCTTAAGTTGGACGGGAGGGGCCAATACGCAGTATTTT.

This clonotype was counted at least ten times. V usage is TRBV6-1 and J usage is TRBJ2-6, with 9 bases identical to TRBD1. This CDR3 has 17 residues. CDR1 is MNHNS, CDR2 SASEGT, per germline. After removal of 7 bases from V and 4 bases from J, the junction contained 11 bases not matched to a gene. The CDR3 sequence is CASIFGTGYSGANVLTF. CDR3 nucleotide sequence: TGTGCCAGCATTTTCGGGACAGGGTACTCCGGGGCCAACGTCCTGACTTTC.

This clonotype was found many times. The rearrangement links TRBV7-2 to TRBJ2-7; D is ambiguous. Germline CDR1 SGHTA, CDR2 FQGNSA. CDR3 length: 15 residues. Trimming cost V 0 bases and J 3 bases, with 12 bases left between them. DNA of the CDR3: TGTGCCAGCAGCTTAGCCGCGGAATCCGGCTACGAGCAGTACTTC. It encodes CASSLAAESGYEQYF.

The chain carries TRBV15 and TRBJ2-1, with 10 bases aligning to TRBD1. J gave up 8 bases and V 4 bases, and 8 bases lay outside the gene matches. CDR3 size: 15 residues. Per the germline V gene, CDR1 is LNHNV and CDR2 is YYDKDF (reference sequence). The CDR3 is CATSTRQGASDEQFF. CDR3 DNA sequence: TGTGCCACCAGCACCCGACAGGGGGCGAGTGATGAGCAGTTCTTC.

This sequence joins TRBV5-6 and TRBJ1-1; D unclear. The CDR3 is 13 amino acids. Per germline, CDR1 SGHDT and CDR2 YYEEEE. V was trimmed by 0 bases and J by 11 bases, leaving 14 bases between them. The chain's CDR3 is CASSLAAKGRAFF. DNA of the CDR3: TGTGCCAGCAGCTTGGCGGCTAAGGGAAGGGCTTTCTTT.

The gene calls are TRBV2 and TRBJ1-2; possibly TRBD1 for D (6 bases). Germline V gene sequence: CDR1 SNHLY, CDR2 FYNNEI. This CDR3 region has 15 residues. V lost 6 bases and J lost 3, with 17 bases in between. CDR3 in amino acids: CASRGGGQLYYGYTF. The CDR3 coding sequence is TGTGCCAGCAGAGGTGGGGGCCAGTTGTACTATGGCTACACCTTC.

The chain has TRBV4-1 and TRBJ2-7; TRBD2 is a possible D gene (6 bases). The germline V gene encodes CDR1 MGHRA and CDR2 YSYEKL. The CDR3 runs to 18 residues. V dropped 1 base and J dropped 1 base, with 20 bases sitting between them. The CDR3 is CASSQVSAGPGGSYEQYF. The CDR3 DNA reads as TGCGCCAGCAGCCAAGTCTCTGCAGGGCCCGGGGGATCCTACGAGCAGTACTTC.